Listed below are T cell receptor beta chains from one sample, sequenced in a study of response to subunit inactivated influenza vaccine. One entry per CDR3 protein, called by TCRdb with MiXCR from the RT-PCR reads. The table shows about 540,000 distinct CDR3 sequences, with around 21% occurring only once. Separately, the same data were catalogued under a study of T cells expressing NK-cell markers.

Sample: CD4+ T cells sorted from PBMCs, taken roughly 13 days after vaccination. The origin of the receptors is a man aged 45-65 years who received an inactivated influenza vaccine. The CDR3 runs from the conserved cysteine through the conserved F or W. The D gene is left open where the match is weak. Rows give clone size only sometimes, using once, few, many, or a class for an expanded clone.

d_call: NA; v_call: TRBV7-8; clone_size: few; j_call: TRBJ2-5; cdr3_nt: TGTGCCAGCAGCTTAGGGCACCGCCAAGAGACCCAGTACTTC; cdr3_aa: CASSLGHRQETQYF
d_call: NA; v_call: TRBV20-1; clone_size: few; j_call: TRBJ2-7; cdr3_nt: TGCAGTGCTTCTCCGGGACCTTCCTACGAGCAGTACTTC; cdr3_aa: CSASPGPSYEQYF
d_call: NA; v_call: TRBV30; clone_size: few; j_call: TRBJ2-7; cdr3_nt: TGTGCCTGGAAACCTAGGAGCTCCTACGAGCAGTACTTC; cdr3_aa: CAWKPRSSYEQYF
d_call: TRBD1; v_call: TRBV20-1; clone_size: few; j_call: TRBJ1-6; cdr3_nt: TGCAGTGGCGGGACAGGGGATTCACCCCTCCACTTT; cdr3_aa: CSGGTGDSPLHF
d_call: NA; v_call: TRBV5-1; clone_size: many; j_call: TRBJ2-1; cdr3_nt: TGCGCCAGCAGGAGAAGCGACAATGAGCAGTTCTTC; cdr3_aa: CASRRSDNEQFF
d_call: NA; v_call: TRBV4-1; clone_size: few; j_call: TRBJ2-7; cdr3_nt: TGCGCCAGCAGCCAAGATCGCAGGTACGAGCAGTACTTC; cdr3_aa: CASSQDRRYEQYF
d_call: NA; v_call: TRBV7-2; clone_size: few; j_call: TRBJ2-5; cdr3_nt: TGTGCCAGCAGCTCCCGACGGATCCAAGAGACCCAGTACTTC; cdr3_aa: CASSSRRIQETQYF
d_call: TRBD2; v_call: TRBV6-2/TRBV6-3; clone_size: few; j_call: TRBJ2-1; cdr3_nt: TGTGCCAGCAGTCCAGGGACTAGCGGGAGGGTCTACAATGAGCAGTTCTTC; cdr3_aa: CASSPGTSGRVYNEQFF
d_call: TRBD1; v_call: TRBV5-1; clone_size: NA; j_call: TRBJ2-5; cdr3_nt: TGCGCCAGTCAGGACAGGGCAGCCCAAGAGACCCAGTACTTC; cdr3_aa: CASQDRAAQETQYF
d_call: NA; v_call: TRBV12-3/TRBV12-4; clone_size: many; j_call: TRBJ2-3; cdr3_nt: TGTGCCAGCAGTTTTGGGGGCCCAACAGATACGCAGTATTTT; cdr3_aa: CASSFGGPTDTQYF
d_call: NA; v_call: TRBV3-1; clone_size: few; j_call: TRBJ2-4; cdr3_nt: TGTGCCAGCAGCCCGATCCCCGGCGAAAACATTCAGTACTTC; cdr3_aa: CASSPIPGENIQYF
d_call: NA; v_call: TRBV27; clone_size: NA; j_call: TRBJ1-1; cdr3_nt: TGTGCCAGCAGACAGGGTAGGGGGAACACTGAAGCTTTCTTT; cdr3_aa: CASRQGRGNTEAFF
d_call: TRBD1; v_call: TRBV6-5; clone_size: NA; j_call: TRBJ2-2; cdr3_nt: TGTGCCAGCAGTTACGGACAGGGAATTAACACCGGGGAGCTGTTTTTT; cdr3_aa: CASSYGQGINTGELFF
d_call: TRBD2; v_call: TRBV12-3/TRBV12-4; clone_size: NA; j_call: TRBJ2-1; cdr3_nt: TGTGCCAGCAGTTTAGCTAGCGGGAGCTACAATGAGCAGTTCTTC; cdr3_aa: CASSLASGSYNEQFF
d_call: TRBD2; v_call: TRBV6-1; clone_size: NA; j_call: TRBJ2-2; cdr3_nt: TGTGCCAGCAGCCGGGGACTAGCGGGAGTATATACCGGGGAGCTGTTTTTT; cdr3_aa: CASSRGLAGVYTGELFF
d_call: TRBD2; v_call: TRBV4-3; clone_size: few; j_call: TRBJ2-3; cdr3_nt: TGCGCCAGCAGCCAATTTAGCGGGGCCACAGATACGCAGTATTTT; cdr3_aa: CASSQFSGATDTQYF
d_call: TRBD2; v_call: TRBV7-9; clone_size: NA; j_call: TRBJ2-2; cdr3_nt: TGTGCCAGCACCAACGGCGGGGGGAACACCGGGGAGCTGTTTTTT; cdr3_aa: CASTNGGGNTGELFF
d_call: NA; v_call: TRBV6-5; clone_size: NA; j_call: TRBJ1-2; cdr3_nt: TGTGCCAGCAGTTCCTCCTCGGGAATCTATGGCTACACCTTC; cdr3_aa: CASSSSSGIYGYTF